This TCR beta chain came from a study of T cell responses to AZD1222 COVID-19 vaccine. Assay: immunoSEQ multiplex PCR; the TCRdb copy retains only in-frame clones and omits some. The data show over 45,000 clones, with around 89% seen just once and 5.3% held by the top ten. The CDR3 is 15 residues long. CDR1 MNHEY and CDR2 SMNVEV come from the germline V gene (reference sequence). V trimming: 5 bases; J trimming: 9 bases; junction bases outside the gene matches: 6. The source was peripheral blood, collected 28 days after the second AZD1222 dose. The receptor was derived from an adult who received the AZD1222 COVID-19 vaccine. The chain links TRBV27 to TRBJ2-1, with 14 bases matching TRBD2. The CDR3 is CASSPRLAGGFEQFF. The DNA for the CDR3 is TGTGCCAGCAGTCCCAGACTAGCGGGAGGGTTTGAGCAGTTCTTC.